What follows are 14 T cell receptor beta chains derived from one specimen sequenced in a study of cytomegalovirus exposure and HLA in healthy donors. The PCR used 60 Vbeta and 13 Jbeta primers. Measured with immunoSEQ multiplex PCR; TCRdb has only the in-frame clones, and not every one. The table shows roughly 140,000 clones, with approximately 79% occurring only once. The sequencing input was PBMCs. The receptors were gathered from a man in his fifties or sixties in good health and CMV-seropositive.

CDR3 residues: CASSIVSGFHEQYF. In nucleotides, the CDR3 is TGTGCCAGTAGTATTGTGTCGGGGTTCCACGAGCAGTACTTC. The gene calls are TRBV19 and TRBJ2-5; TRBD2 is a possible D gene (5 bases). The J call may be wrong; the DNA end is better matched by TRBJ2-7. The germline gives CDR1 LNHDA, CDR2 SQIVND (reference sequence). CDR3 length equals 14 residues.

The chain joins TRBV11-3 to TRBJ2-7, with D possibly being TRBD2 (6 bases). CDR3 size: 14 residues. Trimming cost V 1 base and J 3 bases, with 10 bases left between them. The germline V gene encodes CDR1 SGHNT and CDR2 YENEEA. The CDR3 loop reads CASSLAGAGYEQYF. CDR3 nucleotides: TGTGCCAGCAGCTTAGCGGGAGCTGGCTACGAGCAGTACTTC.

The chain is built from TRBV28 and TRBJ1-4; 9 positions match TRBD1. The CDR3 is made up of 15 amino acids. The J segment lost 8 bases and the V segment lost 6 bases, leaving 10 bases of the junction unmatched. Germline CDR1 and CDR2: MDHEN and SYDVKM. The CDR3 DNA sequence: TGTGCCAGCAGCCCCCCGGGACAGGGTCGGGAAAAACTGTTTTTT. Protein: CASSPPGQGREKLFF.

V is TRBV6-4 and J is TRBJ2-1; TRBD2 matches 7 bases. CDR3 length: 17 residues. J gave up 0 bases and V 4 bases, and 9 bases lay outside the gene matches. CDR1 is MRHNA and CDR2 is SNTAGT in the germline V gene. In DNA, the CDR3 is TGTGCCAGCAGTGTTGGGCTCGGCGGGAGCTCCTACAATGAGCAGTTCTTC. Amino acid sequence: CASSVGLGGSSYNEQFF.

The V gene is TRBV7-8, the J gene TRBJ1-5; TRBD1 might be the D (6 bases). This CDR3 region has 19 residues. Trimming cost V 3 bases and J 4 bases, with 25 bases left between them. Germline CDR1 and CDR2: SGHVS and FQNEAQ. The CDR3 DNA reads TGTGCCAGCAGCTTGGGGGTACCCGGAGGGGGGGAAGCGAATCAGCCCCAGCATTTT. Residues: CASSLGVPGGGEANQPQHF.

The chain joins TRBV7-9 to TRBJ2-2; maybe TRBD2 (5 bases). The V end lost 5 bases, the J end lost 2 bases, and 15 bases lay between the germline ends. The CDR3 is made up of 16 amino acids. Germline V gives CDR1 SEHNR, CDR2 FQNEAQ (reference sequence). The CDR3 spells CASSPLRGQNTGELFF. The CDR3 coding sequence is TGTGCCAGCAGCCCCCTTAGAGGGCAAAACACCGGGGAGCTGTTTTTT.

The count of this clone is one. CDR3 residues: CASSFGSGSGYEQFF. The DNA of the CDR3 is TGTGCCAGCAGCTTCGGTAGCGGGAGCGGCTATGAGCAGTTCTTC. V usage is TRBV5-5 and J usage is TRBJ2-1; 9 bases match TRBD2. The germline V gene has CDR1 SGHKS and CDR2 YYEKEE (reference sequence). The CDR3 extends over 15 amino acids. V lost 2 bases, J lost 8 bases, and 8 bases stayed unmatched.

The V call is TRBV2, the J call TRBJ2-1; D may be TRBD2 (7 bases). The germline V and J ends were trimmed by 4 bases and 15 bases, with 13 bases remaining between them. Germline V CDR1 and CDR2: SNHLY, FYNNEI. The CDR3 contains 11 residues. This chain's CDR3 is CASSGGGTRFF. CDR3 sequence (DNA): TGTGCCAGCAGTGGGGGAGGGACAAGGTTCTTC.

The chain is built from TRBV28 and TRBJ2-1, with a possible D match to TRBD1 (6 bases). Germline CDR1 is MDHEN and CDR2 is SYDVKM. Trimming removed 6 bases at V and 2 bases at J, with 8 bases between. This CDR3 has 13 residues. As DNA, the CDR3 is TGTGCCAGCAGAGGGGGTACCTACAATGAGCAGTTCTTC. Translating it yields CASRGGTYNEQFF. The complete variable domain, with remaining parts taken from reference TRBV28 and TRBJ2-1, reads DVKVTQSSRYLVKRTGEKVFLECVQDMDHENMFWYRQDPGLGLRLIYFSYDVKMKEKGDIPEGYSVSREKKERFSLILESASTNQTSMYLCASRGGTYNEQFFGPGTRLTVL.

The chain has TRBV7-8 and TRBJ1-2, with D uncertain. The CDR3 extends over 14 amino acids. Germline V gene data show CDR1 as SGHVS and CDR2 as FQNEAQ. The ends were cut back, 0 bases at V and 3 bases at J, with 8 bases in the middle. CDR3 DNA: TGTGCCAGCAGCTTAGCGGCGGATTACTATGGCTACACCTTC. It translates to CASSLAADYYGYTF.

The rearrangement joins TRBV2 to TRBJ2-5; D is uncertain. Germline CDR1 and CDR2: SNHLY and FYNNEI. The CDR3 spans 12 residues. Trimming removed 2 bases from V and 6 bases from J, with 7 bases in between. This CDR3 is CASSESPQTQYF. CDR3 nucleotide sequence: TGTGCCAGCAGTGAAAGCCCACAGACCCAGTACTTC.

The rearrangement joins TRBV7-9 to TRBJ1-5; D uncertain. The V gene lost 5 bases and the J gene lost 0 bases, with 17 bases spanning the gap. Germline V gene sequence: CDR1 SEHNR, CDR2 FQNEAQ (reference sequence). This CDR3 is 17 amino acids long. CDR3: CASSPGSWIHSNQPQHF. Written as DNA, the CDR3 is TGTGCCAGCAGCCCCGGGAGCTGGATTCATAGCAATCAGCCCCAGCATTTT.

The chain couples TRBV11-2 to TRBJ1-1; weak D call: TRBD1 (6 bases). V lost 5 bases, J lost 1 base, and 14 bases lay in between. Germline CDR1 SGHAT, CDR2 FQNNGV. CDR3 length: 15 residues. The CDR3: CASSRDTPRNTEAFF. In DNA form, the CDR3 reads TGTGCCAGCAGCCGGGACACCCCGAGGAACACTGAAGCTTTCTTT. Using reference TRBV11-2 and TRBJ1-1 for the parts outside the CDR3, the full variable domain is EAGVAQSPRYKIIEKRQSVAFWCNPISGHATLYWYQQILGQGPKLLIQFQNNGVVDDSQLPKDRFSAERLKGVDSTLKIQPAKLEDSAVYLCASSRDTPRNTEAFFGQGTRLTVV.

This chain links TRBV5-4 with TRBJ1-1; D not certain. This CDR3 spans 14 amino acids. Germline V gene sequence: CDR1 SGHNT, CDR2 YYREEE (reference sequence). Trimming took off 5 bases at V and 3 bases at J, with 14 bases between the two ends. In DNA, the CDR3 is TGTGCCAGCAGACTCATAACTCGTGACACTGAAGCTTTCTTT. This gives the protein CASRLITRDTEAFF.